This T cell receptor beta chain was sequenced during a study of blood T cell repertoires in COVID-19. The overall study: The study drew acute and convalescent COVID-19 samples from the United States, Italy and Spain. T cells, B-cell-depleted T cells, or PBMCs supplied cDNA or gDNA.

In the original workflow: Nucleated cell counts were estimated from reference gene primer amplification. The method was immunoSEQ multiplex PCR; TCRdb's version includes in-frame clones alone and lacks a portion of them. D and trimming come from the DNA, and the V and J calls and clone size come from that table. The repertoire holds 35,000 to 55,000 clones, just under 70% seen once, with 5.5% to 6.5% in the top ten. Germline-derived CDR1 and CDR2 are SGHTA and FQGNSA. Trimming took 5 bases from V and 4 from J; bases not matched to a gene: 8. This CDR3 contains 15 residues. Sequencing was done on a sample of peripheral blood. The sequence derives from a man of 80 years or more with acute or convalescent COVID-19. This sequence joins TRBV7-2 and TRBJ1-1; 9 bases align to TRBD1. The CDR3 loop is CASSTPQGALTEAFF. CDR3 in DNA: TGTGCCAGCAGCACCCCACAGGGGGCGCTCACTGAAGCTTTCTTT.